These T cell receptor beta chains were read from a single sample in a study of tumor-infiltrating lymphocytes in localized non-small cell lung cancer. Sequencing was performed with immunoSEQ multiplex PCR; in TCRdb, only in-frame clones are kept and a portion is missing. The sample lists approximately 6,600 clones; around 74% were seen once. Input material: lung tumor tissue. The receptors shown here come from a human donor with non-small cell lung cancer. Each CDR3 is given with its conserved first and last residue. Fields, in order: CDR3 length, J gene, V gene, clone size, D gene, CDR3 DNA, CDR3 protein. The D gene is left open where the match is weak. Size is omitted from some rows. Given values are once, few, many or a class for expanded clones.

CDR3 length: 13
J gene: TRBJ2-5
V gene: TRBV5-1
clone size: .
D gene: .
CDR3 DNA: TGCGCCAGCAGCCCGGGGTACCAAGAGACCCAGTACTTC
CDR3 protein: CASSPGYQETQYF

CDR3 length: 16
J gene: TRBJ2-5
V gene: TRBV5-1
clone size: .
D gene: .
CDR3 DNA: TGCGCCAGCAGCTCCAACACAGATCGGGGTGTAGAGACCCAGTACTTC
CDR3 protein: CASSSNTDRGVETQYF

CDR3 length: 14
J gene: TRBJ1-5
V gene: TRBV10-3
clone size: few
D gene: TRBD1
CDR3 DNA: TGTGCCATCAGGGGACAGAAGCCCGATCAGCCCCAGCATTTT
CDR3 protein: CAIRGQKPDQPQHF

CDR3 length: 13
J gene: TRBJ2-4
V gene: TRBV28
clone size: .
D gene: .
CDR3 DNA: TGTGCCAGCAGTTTGGGGCAGGAAAACATTCAGTACTTC
CDR3 protein: CASSLGQENIQYF

CDR3 length: 13
J gene: TRBJ2-5
V gene: TRBV2
clone size: .
D gene: TRBD1
CDR3 DNA: TGTGCCAGAACCCGACAGGGCTCGGAGACCCAGTACTTC
CDR3 protein: CARTRQGSETQYF

CDR3 length: 15
J gene: TRBJ1-1
V gene: TRBV7-9
clone size: few
D gene: TRBD1
CDR3 DNA: TGTGCCAGCAGCACCCGCGGCAGGGGGGGGCCTGAAGCTTTCTTT
CDR3 protein: CASSTRGRGGPEAFF

CDR3 length: 14
J gene: TRBJ2-3
V gene: TRBV19
clone size: .
D gene: .
CDR3 DNA: TGTGCCAGTAGTCCCCGCGCAGGGACAGATACGCAGTATTTT
CDR3 protein: CASSPRAGTDTQYF

CDR3 length: 17
J gene: TRBJ2-6
V gene: TRBV4-1
clone size: .
D gene: TRBD1
CDR3 DNA: TGCGCCAGCAGCCCTGGGACAGGGGGAACTGGGGCCAACGTCCTGACTTTC
CDR3 protein: CASSPGTGGTGANVLTF

CDR3 length: 15
J gene: TRBJ1-1
V gene: TRBV4-1
clone size: .
D gene: .
CDR3 DNA: TGCGCCAGCAGCCACCAAGGGACGGTGAACACTGAAGCTTTCTTT
CDR3 protein: CASSHQGTVNTEAFF

CDR3 length: 14
J gene: TRBJ2-1
V gene: TRBV29-1
clone size: .
D gene: .
CDR3 DNA: TGCAGCGTAAAACAGGGCCGAACCTCCAATGAGCAGTTCTTC
CDR3 protein: CSVKQGRTSNEQFF

CDR3 length: 16
J gene: TRBJ1-2
V gene: TRBV5-1
clone size: .
D gene: TRBD1
CDR3 DNA: TGCGCCAGCAGCCCCAAGACAGGGGGTGGTTTGGGCGGCTACACCTTC
CDR3 protein: CASSPKTGGGLGGYTF

CDR3 length: 13
J gene: TRBJ1-1
V gene: TRBV7-3
clone size: .
D gene: .
CDR3 DNA: TGTGCCAGCAGCGTGGACGGGAACACTGAAGCTTTCTTT
CDR3 protein: CASSVDGNTEAFF

CDR3 length: 13
J gene: TRBJ1-4
V gene: TRBV9
clone size: .
D gene: TRBD1
CDR3 DNA: TGTGCCAGCAGCGTAGTGGGGACAGGGCAACTGTTTTTT
CDR3 protein: CASSVVGTGQLFF

CDR3 length: 13
J gene: TRBJ1-2
V gene: TRBV5-1
clone size: .
D gene: .
CDR3 DNA: TGCGCCAGCAGCCAGGGGCCAGCCGGGGGCTACACCTTC
CDR3 protein: CASSQGPAGGYTF

CDR3 length: 12
J gene: TRBJ2-7
V gene: TRBV6-1
clone size: .
D gene: .
CDR3 DNA: TGTGCCAGCAGTGGTTGGGGCTACGAGCAGTACTTC
CDR3 protein: CASSGWGYEQYF

CDR3 length: 15
J gene: TRBJ1-2
V gene: TRBV6-5
clone size: .
D gene: .
CDR3 DNA: TGTGCCAGCAGTTACTCCCAGGGGTATTCCTATGGCTACACCTTC
CDR3 protein: CASSYSQGYSYGYTF

CDR3 length: 16
J gene: TRBJ2-4
V gene: TRBV6-5
clone size: .
D gene: .
CDR3 DNA: TGTGCCAGCAGTTACTCTAGGGTTGGTGTCAAAAACATTCAGTACTTC
CDR3 protein: CASSYSRVGVKNIQYF

CDR3 length: 13
J gene: TRBJ1-2
V gene: TRBV27
clone size: few
D gene: .
CDR3 DNA: TGTGCCAGCAGGTCCCTGGGGGACTATGGCTACACCTTC
CDR3 protein: CASRSLGDYGYTF

CDR3 length: 15
J gene: TRBJ2-5
V gene: TRBV15
clone size: .
D gene: TRBD1
CDR3 DNA: TGTGCCACCAGCAGCGGGGACAGTATTCAAGAGACCCAGTACTTC
CDR3 protein: CATSSGDSIQETQYF

CDR3 length: 16
J gene: TRBJ2-7
V gene: TRBV6-5
clone size: .
D gene: .
CDR3 DNA: TGTGCCAGCAGTTACTCGTTTTGGGGTTACCCCTACGAGCAGTACTTC
CDR3 protein: CASSYSFWGYPYEQYF

CDR3 length: 14
J gene: TRBJ2-7
V gene: TRBV29-1
clone size: .
D gene: TRBD1
CDR3 DNA: TGCAGCGTTGGGGGGGGACAGGGCTCCTACGAGCAGTACTTC
CDR3 protein: CSVGGGQGSYEQYF

CDR3 length: 12
J gene: TRBJ1-6
V gene: TRBV2
clone size: .
D gene: .
CDR3 DNA: TGTGCCAGCACCCTACCCATGGCACCCCTCCACTTT
CDR3 protein: CASTLPMAPLHF

CDR3 length: 16
J gene: TRBJ1-4
V gene: TRBV6-1
clone size: .
D gene: .
CDR3 DNA: TGTGCCAGCAGTGAATTCGGGGGGATAACTAATGAAAAACTGTTTTTT
CDR3 protein: CASSEFGGITNEKLFF

CDR3 length: 17
J gene: TRBJ2-5
V gene: TRBV9
clone size: medium-sized
D gene: TRBD2
CDR3 DNA: TGTGCCAGCAGCGACGGGACTAGCGGGGATTTCCAAGAGACCCAGTACTTC
CDR3 protein: CASSDGTSGDFQETQYF

CDR3 length: 15
J gene: TRBJ1-4
V gene: TRBV19
clone size: few
D gene: TRBD1
CDR3 DNA: TGTGCCAGTAGTGCTCCGGGACAGGGGAAAGAAAAACTGTTTTTT
CDR3 protein: CASSAPGQGKEKLFF

CDR3 length: 14
J gene: TRBJ1-6
V gene: TRBV28
clone size: .
D gene: .
CDR3 DNA: TGTGCCAGCAGCACCGCAGGGTTGGCATCACCCCTCCACTTT
CDR3 protein: CASSTAGLASPLHF

CDR3 length: 16
J gene: TRBJ2-1
V gene: TRBV7-2
clone size: .
D gene: .
CDR3 DNA: TGTGCCAGCAGAGGCGGCGGCTCCTCACCCTACAATGAGCAGTTCTTC
CDR3 protein: CASRGGGSSPYNEQFF

CDR3 length: 13
J gene: TRBJ2-7
V gene: TRBV2
clone size: .
D gene: TRBD1
CDR3 DNA: TGTGCCAGCAGCGGGACAGGTGTAGACGAGCAGTACTTC
CDR3 protein: CASSGTGVDEQYF

CDR3 length: 14
J gene: TRBJ2-5
V gene: TRBV9
clone size: .
D gene: .
CDR3 DNA: TGTGCCAGCAGCCCATACAGGGGAGGGGAGACCCAGTACTTC
CDR3 protein: CASSPYRGGETQYF

CDR3 length: 16
J gene: TRBJ1-5
V gene: TRBV4-2
clone size: .
D gene: .
CDR3 DNA: TGTGCCAGCAGTCCTTGGGTACAGGGCCGCCCGAGGCCCCAGCATTTT
CDR3 protein: CASSPWVQGRPRPQHF

CDR3 length: 15
J gene: TRBJ1-1
V gene: TRBV7-8
clone size: .
D gene: .
CDR3 DNA: TGTGCCAGCAGCTTGGCAGGACGGAGGAACACTGAAGCTTTCTTT
CDR3 protein: CASSLAGRRNTEAFF

CDR3 length: 14
J gene: TRBJ1-2
V gene: TRBV10-3
clone size: few
D gene: .
CDR3 DNA: TGTGCCATCAGTGCCCAGGGTGCTAACTATGGCTACACCTTC
CDR3 protein: CAISAQGANYGYTF

CDR3 length: 19
J gene: TRBJ2-2
V gene: TRBV10-1
clone size: .
D gene: .
CDR3 DNA: TGCGCCAGCCGGAGGGGGTTTCCTCTAAGCCGAAGGAGCACCGGGGAGCTGTTTTTT
CDR3 protein: CASRRGFPLSRRSTGELFF

CDR3 length: 13
J gene: TRBJ2-1
V gene: TRBV5-5
clone size: .
D gene: TRBD1
CDR3 DNA: TGTGCCAGCAGCTTGGACAGGGGCAATGAGCAGTTCTTC
CDR3 protein: CASSLDRGNEQFF

CDR3 length: 13
J gene: TRBJ2-3
V gene: TRBV6-7
clone size: .
D gene: TRBD2
CDR3 DNA: TGTGCCAGCGGGGCGGGGGGCACAGATACGCAGTATTTT
CDR3 protein: CASGAGGTDTQYF

CDR3 length: 15
J gene: TRBJ2-7
V gene: TRBV4-2
clone size: .
D gene: TRBD1
CDR3 DNA: TGTGCCAGCAGCCAAGTTGCCGGGACAGGTTACGAGCAGTACTTC
CDR3 protein: CASSQVAGTGYEQYF

CDR3 length: 14
J gene: TRBJ2-1
V gene: TRBV2
clone size: .
D gene: .
CDR3 DNA: TGTGCCAGCAATGCACGCATGGTCATCAATGAGCAGTTCTTC
CDR3 protein: CASNARMVINEQFF

CDR3 length: 17
J gene: TRBJ2-1
V gene: TRBV9
clone size: .
D gene: TRBD2
CDR3 DNA: TGTGCCAGCAGCGTATCGGCGGGGGGCCTGAGAGGCAATGAGCAGTTCTTC
CDR3 protein: CASSVSAGGLRGNEQFF

CDR3 length: 16
J gene: TRBJ2-3
V gene: TRBV5-1
clone size: medium-sized
D gene: .
CDR3 DNA: TGCGCCAGCAGGTCAACAACTAAAACACGCACAGATACGCAGTATTTT
CDR3 protein: CASRSTTKTRTDTQYF

CDR3 length: 11
J gene: TRBJ2-1
V gene: TRBV6-1
clone size: .
D gene: .
CDR3 DNA: TGTGCCAGTGAACAGAACAATGAGCAGTTCTTC
CDR3 protein: CASEQNNEQFF

CDR3 length: 14
J gene: TRBJ1-2
V gene: TRBV6-6
clone size: .
D gene: .
CDR3 DNA: TGTGCCAGCAGTTACTCGACTGGAGGCATGGGCTACACCTTC
CDR3 protein: CASSYSTGGMGYTF

CDR3 length: 15
J gene: TRBJ1-5
V gene: TRBV7-8
clone size: .
D gene: .
CDR3 DNA: TGTGCCAGCAGCTTAGGGGGGGATAGCAATCAGCCCCAGCATTTT
CDR3 protein: CASSLGGDSNQPQHF

CDR3 length: 20
J gene: TRBJ1-5
V gene: TRBV7-8
clone size: .
D gene: TRBD1
CDR3 DNA: TGTGCCAGCAGCTTAGCGCTGTGGGACAGGGTGAAATTCGGCAATCAGCCCCAGCATTTT
CDR3 protein: CASSLALWDRVKFGNQPQHF

CDR3 length: 17
J gene: TRBJ1-2
V gene: TRBV29-1
clone size: once
D gene: TRBD1
CDR3 DNA: TGCAGCGTTCGCCCAATCCCAGGACAGGGGCGGAACTATGGCTACACCTTC
CDR3 protein: CSVRPIPGQGRNYGYTF

CDR3 length: 14
J gene: TRBJ2-2
V gene: TRBV5-1
clone size: .
D gene: .
CDR3 DNA: TGCGCCAGCAGCTTGGCTGGGCCCACCGGGGAGCTGTTTTTT
CDR3 protein: CASSLAGPTGELFF

CDR3 length: 14
J gene: TRBJ1-2
V gene: TRBV5-1
clone size: .
D gene: .
CDR3 DNA: TGCGCCAGCAGCTTGGGGTCGAACCTGGATGGCTACACCTTC
CDR3 protein: CASSLGSNLDGYTF

CDR3 length: 14
J gene: TRBJ1-5
V gene: TRBV4-1
clone size: .
D gene: .
CDR3 DNA: TGCGCCAGCAGCCAAGGACAGGGCAATCAGCCCCAGCATTTT
CDR3 protein: CASSQGQGNQPQHF

CDR3 length: 15
J gene: TRBJ1-1
V gene: TRBV28
clone size: .
D gene: .
CDR3 DNA: TGTGCCAGCAGTCCTCGAGTCGGGGGGAACACTGAAGCTTTCTTT
CDR3 protein: CASSPRVGGNTEAFF

CDR3 length: 14
J gene: TRBJ1-6
V gene: TRBV6-5
clone size: .
D gene: .
CDR3 DNA: TGTGCCAGCAAAGGACAACCCTATAATTCACCCCTCCACTTT
CDR3 protein: CASKGQPYNSPLHF

CDR3 length: 15
J gene: TRBJ1-6
V gene: TRBV7-2
clone size: once
D gene: .
CDR3 DNA: TGTGCCAGCAGCCGTCGTACTAGGGGGGATTCACCCCTCCACTTT
CDR3 protein: CASSRRTRGDSPLHF

CDR3 length: 15
J gene: TRBJ1-1
V gene: TRBV2
clone size: .
D gene: TRBD1
CDR3 DNA: TGTGCCAGCAGGAGGGACAGGGCGGCGAACACTGAAGCTTTCTTT
CDR3 protein: CASRRDRAANTEAFF

CDR3 length: 14
J gene: TRBJ2-1
V gene: TRBV18
clone size: .
D gene: .
CDR3 DNA: TGTGCCAGCTCACCAACTGAGCGGGCCAGGGATTCGTTCTTC
CDR3 protein: CASSPTERARDSFF

CDR3 length: 14
J gene: TRBJ2-5
V gene: TRBV15
clone size: few
D gene: .
CDR3 DNA: TGTGCCACCAGCAGAGGGGCAGGGTGGGAGACCCAGTACTTC
CDR3 protein: CATSRGAGWETQYF

CDR3 length: 16
J gene: TRBJ2-7
V gene: TRBV29-1
clone size: few
D gene: .
CDR3 DNA: TGCAGCGTTGAAGTGTTTCCTGGGGACAACTCCTACGAGCAGTACTTC
CDR3 protein: CSVEVFPGDNSYEQYF